This entry lists 9 T cell receptor beta chains sequenced from one sample in a study of blood T cells in healthy people across ages. The use of a sample-barcoded 5' primer and a J-beta primer mix characterized a second PCR of about 7 to 12 cycles. MiXCR, applied by TCRdb to the 5' RACE reads, yields one record per CDR3 protein. The sample yields over 1,500,000 distinct CDR3 sequences, roughly 49% seen once. Sequencing was carried out using blood. These receptors originate from a woman aged 35 to 49 in good health.

V gene TRBV7-2 combines with J gene TRBJ2-1; 9 bases agree with TRBD2. The V gene's germline CDR1 is SGHTA and CDR2 FQGNSA. V lost 5 bases and J lost 3; bases outside the gene matches: 8. This CDR3 is built from 16 residues. The CDR3 DNA reads TGTGCCAGCAGCCCGAATGCACTAGCGGGCTACAATGAGCAGTTCTTC. Translating it yields CASSPNALAGYNEQFF. Full variable domain (outside the CDR3, taken from reference TRBV7-2 and TRBJ2-1): GAGVSQSPSNKVTEKGKDVELRCDPISGHTALYWYRQSLGQGLEFLIYFQGNSAPDKSGLPSDRFSAERTGGSVSTLTIQRTQQEDSAVYLCASSPNALAGYNEQFFGPGTRLTVL.

The chain is built from TRBV15 and TRBJ2-1, with 7 bases lining up with TRBD1. This CDR3 spans 16 amino acids. The V segment lost 8 bases and the J segment 4 bases; nucleotides outside the gene matches: 14. From germline, CDR1 is LNHNV and CDR2 YYDKDF (reference sequence). The CDR3 is CATSRPGQQLYNEQFF. The CDR3 DNA reads as TGTGCCACCTCAAGACCGGGACAGCAACTTTACAATGAGCAGTTCTTC.

This clonotype occurred a few times. The gene calls are TRBV6-6 and TRBJ2-1; 11 nucleotides align to TRBD2. The J segment lost 8 bases and the V segment lost 7 bases, leaving 10 bases of the junction unmatched. The CDR3 loop spans 15 amino acids. Germline V gene lookup returns CDR1 MNHNY and CDR2 SVGAGI (reference sequence). CDR3 loop: CASTSSGGRRDEQFF. The DNA of the CDR3 is TGTGCCAGCACCTCTAGCGGGGGGAGGCGCGATGAGCAGTTCTTC.

This clonotype was recorded once. CDR3 sequence: CASSLLPLGTQYF. The CDR3 region has the DNA TGTGCCAGCAGTTTATTGCCTTTGGGGACCCAGTACTTC. The V gene is TRBV28, the J gene TRBJ2-7; D unclear. The J call may be incorrect, as the DNA end agrees better with TRBJ2-5. This CDR3 has 13 amino acids. Per germline, CDR1 MDHEN and CDR2 SYDVKM.

The rearrangement links TRBV5-1 to TRBJ2-3, with 16 bases matching TRBD2. Germline V gene lookup returns CDR1 SGHRS and CDR2 YFSETQ. The junction had 12 bases not matched to a gene; V was cut back by 3 bases and J by 2 bases. The CDR3 has 20 residues. CDR3 DNA: TGCGCCAGCAGCTCGAGGCCGGGACTAGCGGGGGGGCATAACACAGATACGCAGTATTTT. The encoded protein is CASSSRPGLAGGHNTDTQYF. The entire variable domain, with the rest obtained from reference TRBV5-1 and TRBJ2-3, is as follows: KAGVTQTPRYLIKTRGQQVTLSCSPISGHRSVSWYQQTPGQGLQFLFEYFSETQRNKGNFPGRFSGRQFSNSRSEMNVSTLELGDSALYLCASSSRPGLAGGHNTDTQYFGPGTRLTVL.

The chain has TRBV5-1 and TRBJ2-2; TRBD2 is a possible D gene (6 bases). Trimming cost V 2 bases and J 7 bases, with 12 bases left between them. The germline CDR1 and CDR2 sequences are SGHRS and YFSETQ. The CDR3 spans 14 residues. CDR3 bases: TGCGCCAGCAGCTTCAGTTCGGGGGACGGGGAGCTGTTTTTT. The encoded protein is CASSFSSGDGELFF. Full variable domain (rest looked up from reference TRBV5-1 and TRBJ2-2): KAGVTQTPRYLIKTRGQQVTLSCSPISGHRSVSWYQQTPGQGLQFLFEYFSETQRNKGNFPGRFSGRQFSNSRSEMNVSTLELGDSALYLCASSFSSGDGELFFGEGSRLTVL.

Worth noting for this clonotype: A read error is possible here, since a much larger clone lies one base away. V and J are TRBV7-2 and TRBJ2-3, with TRBD2 matching 7 bases. CDR3 size: 15 residues. Germline assignment: CDR1 SGHTA and CDR2 FQGNSA. CDR3 bases: TGTGCCAGCAGCTTAAGTGGCGGGGGAGCAGATACGCGGTATTTT. Protein sequence: CASSLSGGGADTRYF.

This clonotype was seen a handful of times. This chain joins TRBV27 and TRBJ1-2, with D tentatively TRBD1 (5 bases). The V and J ends lost 4 bases and 4 bases respectively, with 10 bases between them. CDR3 length: 13 amino acids. Germline lookup yields CDR1 MNHEY and CDR2 SMNVEV (reference sequence). The CDR3, as DNA: TGTGCCAGCAGTTCGGGACGGCTCTATGGCTACACCTTC. Encoded protein: CASSSGRLYGYTF.

This chain links TRBV4-1 with TRBJ2-3; 7 nucleotides agree with TRBD1. CDR3 length equals 16 residues. Losses at the gene ends were 4 bases for V and 2 bases for J; bases not matched to a gene: 9. Germline V gene sequence: CDR1 MGHRA, CDR2 YSYEKL. The CDR3 coding sequence is TGCGCCAGCAGCCCCCTTACCAGGGGGAACACAGATACGCAGTATTTT. As protein: CASSPLTRGNTDTQYF.